This T cell receptor beta chain is drawn from a study of T-cell memory formation after mild COVID-19. On the study more broadly: In these data, TCR clusters were largely donor specific. Overall study findings and caveats: Shrinking CD4+ clones resided mostly in CM and EM, and CD8+ ones in EMRA. Still unconfirmed is whether the second-wave clones peaking on day 37 recognized SARS-CoV-2.

The authors produced TCR alpha and TCR beta cDNA libraries with sample barcodes and UMIs by 5'RACE using constant-segment primers. TCRdb redid the calling of the 5' RACE reads with MiXCR, one entry per CDR3 protein. Among fewer than 250,000 distinct CDR3 sequences listed, 25% to 35% were seen once. V was clipped by 6 bases and J by 0 bases, with 14 bases between them. This CDR3 spans 15 amino acids. Germline CDR1 SNHLY, CDR2 FYNNEI. Concerning this clonotype itself: Its cognate antigen is unknown.

The TCR sequence derives from an adult woman who had mild COVID-19 (a few samples of this study predate the infection). Cell type and time point are not known. The specimen sequenced was PBMCs or a T cell subset sorted from them (not recorded which). The rearrangement joins TRBV2 to TRBJ1-2; D unresolved. The chain's CDR3 is CASSWKPEPNYGYTF. As DNA, the CDR3 is TGTGCCAGCAGCTGGAAGCCGGAACCTAACTATGGCTACACCTTC.